This TCR beta chain was profiled in a study of human T cells and chemical hapten exposure (dated by TCRdb to 2020 to 2022). With regard to the full study: For sensitization, 2% DPC in acetone was applied to a 2 cm by 2 cm area of upper inner arm skin. This study followed changes in the peripheral blood TCR repertoire in vivo during primary and secondary sensitization of alopecia patients to the hapten diphenylcyclopropenone (DPC). Patch testing was performed on the upper back with Finn chambers containing 0.01% DPC, and the patch tests were scored after 6 days according to International Contact Dermatitis Research Group standards. Blood samples were taken from patients before sensitization (week 0) and at 2, 6 and about 24 weeks after DPC sensitization. The mostly female patient cohort included alopecia areata with under or over 50% scalp involvement, alopecia totalis and alopecia universalis. Libraries were pooled for sequencing, and variation in per-sample TCR yields was attributed mainly to small differences in library volumes within the pool. Throughout the roughly 25-week study period, patients were also given weekly therapeutic DPC doses on the scalp. For TCR sequencing, blood came from 25 to 35 alopecia patients at anywhere from one to four time points (pre-sensitization, 2, 6 and 24 weeks).

The library came from RACE. Sequenced on a NextSeq 500. During library preparation, unique molecular identifiers were attached to individual cDNA molecules so that TCRs could be counted in a quantitative, reproducible way. From each blood RNA sample, both TCR alpha and TCR beta chains were sequenced. On the authors' methods: Samples had a median of roughly 87,000 TCRs, with a range from about 23,224 to 690,600. The Decombinator software suite was used to annotate V, J and CDR3 in the TCR reads. For PS versus PT1 abundance plots, all samples were subsampled to the same number of TCRs (28,000). TCRs were defined as expanded if absent before sensitization and observed at least eight times at the 2-week time point. TCRdb trimmed public reads at Q25 via fastp, called clones via MiXCR and kept in-frame beta chains. Duplicate CDR3 protein sequences are folded into a single record with the most common DNA and genes. TCRdb assigned the V and J calls; the authors' analysis was not used. For this sample there are 300,000 to 450,000 distinct CDR3 sequences; approximately 5% appear just once. The leading ten clones occupy about 2.5% of the sample.

This clonotype was counted many times. What antigen it recognizes has not been identified. Base qualities are missing; no much larger clone stands one base away. Broad study findings and their caveats: After repeated subsampling, changes were observed in the strength of the expansion versus patch-test correlation and in the threshold at which the correlation became significant. Expanded TCRs formed significantly more large CDR3 similarity clusters than pre-sensitization or healthy control sets, consistent with antigen-driven responses. A positive correlation was found between the number of PT1 expanded TCRs and patch test score, with significance reached at thresholds 8, 16 and 32 but not 4. Because all patients had alopecia, a presumed autoimmune disease, the immune response of the patients might differ from that of healthy individuals. No change with DPC sensitization was found in the number of TCRs above 1 in 1000 frequency, and no evidence of global repertoire structure alterations was found.

The germline V gene sets CDR1 to SGHRS and CDR2 to YFSETQ. V and J are trimmed by 4 bases and 0 bases, and the gene matches miss 3 bases of the junction. The CDR3 runs 15 residues from the cysteine to the phenylalanine. Just the 45-base CDR3 DNA is kept, in frame starting at base 1. The time point label corresponds to: pre-sensitization, week 0. Per the publication, the treatment or condition label means: therapeutic diphenylcyclopropenone sensitization with weekly scalp DPC. At every patch-test visit, the blood draw took place before the patch test was put on. Eligible patients were aged 18 to 70, diagnosed with alopecia, deemed suitable for DPC therapy, and excluded if pregnant. Total RNA was extracted from unfractionated whole blood collected in Tempus Blood RNA tubes.

The input for sequencing was whole blood, taken in connection with sensitization to the hapten diphenylcyclopropenone (DPC). The chain was built from TRBV5-1 and TRBJ2-1, and 8 junctional nucleotides match TRBD2. The source is a woman aged 50 to 60 with alopecia areata. Some clones in this sample may be carry-over from other donors' samples. The nucleotide sequence reads TGCGCCAGCAGCCCAAGCGGGGGCTCCTACAATGAGCAGTTCTTC. This is translated as CASSPSGGSYNEQFF. Supplemented by the reference TRBV5-1 and TRBJ2-1 proteins around the CDR3, the complete variable domain is KAGVTQTPRYLIKTRGQQVTLSCSPISGHRSVSWYQQTPGQGLQFLFEYFSETQRNKGNFPGRFSGRQFSNSRSEMNVSTLELGDSALYLCASSPSGGSYNEQFFGPGTRLTVL.